The 5 T cell receptor beta chains below all came from one sample that was sequenced in a study of T-cell memory formation after mild COVID-19. Via MiXCR, TCRdb re-called the 5' RACE reads, giving one row per CDR3 protein. This sample has 100,000 to 150,000 distinct CDR3 sequences, with about 15% found just once. The sample was PBMCs or a T cell subset sorted from them (not recorded which). The origin of the receptors is an adult woman who had mild COVID-19 (a few samples of this study predate the infection). Cell type and time point are not known.

This clonotype appeared a few times. The chain uses TRBV7-3 and TRBJ2-1; TRBD2 aligns across 12 bases. The germline CDR1 and CDR2 sequences are SGHTA and FQGTGA. V lost 5 bases to trimming and J lost 9 bases; unmatched junction nucleotides: 8. This CDR3 has 15 amino acids. The DNA for the CDR3 is TGTGCCAGCAGCCCTAGCGGGGGGGCCTCGGGTGAGCAGTTCTTC. Its translation: CASSPSGGASGEQFF.

The CDR3 loop is CASSYDRGPEAEQFF. CDR3 coding DNA: TGTGCCAGCAGTTACGACAGGGGGCCTGAGGCTGAGCAGTTCTTC. The chain links TRBV6-5 to TRBJ2-1; 10 bases match TRBD1. Per germline, CDR1 MNHEY and CDR2 SVGAGI. The CDR3 spans 15 residues. The V segment lost 2 bases and the J segment 9 bases; nucleotides outside the gene matches: 7.

This sequence joins TRBV9 and TRBJ1-1, with D perhaps matching TRBD1 (5 bases). Germline V gene lookup returns CDR1 SGDLS and CDR2 YYNGEE. The V end was cut by 5 bases, the J end by 2 bases, with 10 bases between. This CDR3 region has 13 residues. CDR3 residues: CASSDDRNTEAFF. Here the CDR3 DNA reads TGTGCCAGCAGTGATGACAGAAACACTGAAGCTTTCTTT.

Only a few counts were recorded for this clonotype. The V gene is TRBV29-1, the J gene TRBJ2-3; D might be TRBD1 (6 bases). Germline V gives CDR1 SQVTM, CDR2 ANQGSEA. V gave up 4 bases and J gave up 3 bases, with 17 bases separating them. This CDR3 spans 15 amino acids. For the CDR3, the DNA is TGCAGCGTTGCAGGGGCCCGGGTGATGACAGATACGCAGTATTTT. Its protein is CSVAGARVMTDTQYF.

As concerns this clonotype: Its ends do not fully match the called genes, so a read error is possible. The rearrangement uses TRBV6-5 and TRBJ1-2; maybe TRBD1 (6 bases). The CDR3 sequence is 13 residues long. From germline, CDR1 is MNHEY and CDR2 SVGAGI. CDR3 loop: CASSYTGNYVYTF. CDR3 bases: TGTGCCAGCAGCTATACAGGGAACTATGTCTACACCTTC.